This entry is about one TCR beta chain. These data come from a study of CD8 T cells in Susac syndrome. TEMRA cells were enriched by FACS, and CD4+ and CD8+ T cells were negatively isolated. cDNA came from about 0.5 to 1 ug RNA primed by random hexamers. TCRdb processed the immunoSEQ multiplex PCR reads anew with MiXCR; each CDR3 protein has one entry. The sample includes roughly 89,000 distinct CDR3 sequences, 95% to 97% seen only once; the top ten take more than 0.35%. V gave up 0 bases and J gave up 3 bases; unmatched junction bases: 6. The CDR3 is 16 residues long. CDR1 DFQATT and CDR2 SNEGSKA come from the germline V gene (reference sequence).

This chain connects TRBV20-1 to TRBJ1-5; 9 bases match TRBD1. The clonotype comes from a human donor with Susac syndrome. Sequencing was done on a sample of CD8+ T cells from PBMCs. For the CDR3, the DNA is TGCAGTGCTAGAGATCCCGGGACAGGGCTCAATCAGCCCCAGCATTTT. Translating gives CSARDPGTGLNQPQHF.